A selection of T cell receptor beta chains follows, all from one sample in a study of blood T cell repertoires in COVID-19. Assay used: immunoSEQ multiplex PCR; TCRdb lists only in-frame clones, some missing. The repertoire has a few hundred thousand clones, about four fifths of them found once; the top ten carry roughly a tenth. Input material: peripheral blood. Receptors originate from a woman older than 75 with acute or convalescent COVID-19. The CDR3 runs from the conserved cysteine through the conserved F or W. Each record gives: V gene, clone size, J gene, D gene, CDR3 DNA, CDR3 protein. A D gene is named only where the DNA matches it firmly. Rows give clone size only sometimes, using once, few, many, or a class for an expanded clone.

V: TRBV19
size: NA
J: TRBJ1-3
D: TRBD1
DNA: TGTGCCAGTAGTATCCAGTTTACTACAGGGGGGAACACCATATATTTT
CDR3: CASSIQFTTGGNTIYF

V: TRBV20-1
size: NA
J: TRBJ2-5
D: NA
DNA: TGCAGTGGGCTAGCTCAAGAGACCCAGTACTTC
CDR3: CSGLAQETQYF

V: TRBV6-5
size: NA
J: TRBJ1-1
D: TRBD1
DNA: TGTGCCAGCAGTTACGTGGAGACAGGGTCCACCAAAGCTTTCTTT
CDR3: CASSYVETGSTKAFF

V: TRBV7-2
size: NA
J: TRBJ2-1
D: NA
DNA: TGTGCCAGCAGCTTAGAGGCTAGTACCTACAATGAGCAGTTCTTC
CDR3: CASSLEASTYNEQFF

V: TRBV4-3
size: NA
J: TRBJ2-5
D: NA
DNA: TGCGCCAGCAGCCAAGATGTGAACTTACAAGAGACCCAGTACTTC
CDR3: CASSQDVNLQETQYF

V: TRBV5-1
size: NA
J: TRBJ2-7
D: NA
DNA: TGCGCCAGCAGCTTGGTCCGGGGGGCTCTTTACGAGCAGTACTTC
CDR3: CASSLVRGALYEQYF

V: TRBV5-1
size: NA
J: TRBJ2-5
D: TRBD1
DNA: TGCGCCAGCAGCGGCAGGGGGAAGGTGACCCAGTACTTC
CDR3: CASSGRGKVTQYF

V: TRBV4-2
size: NA
J: TRBJ2-5
D: TRBD2
DNA: TGTGCCAGCAGCCCAGCGGCTAGCGGGGGGTCCGGGGCATTTAAAGAGACCCAGTACTTC
CDR3: CASSPAASGGSGAFKETQYF

V: TRBV10-3
size: NA
J: TRBJ1-2
D: TRBD1
DNA: TGTGCCATCAACGGGGACAGGGCCAACTATGGCTACACCTTC
CDR3: CAINGDRANYGYTF

V: TRBV10-3
size: once
J: TRBJ2-6
D: NA
DNA: TGTGCCATCAGTGACAGGGCTGGGGCCAACGTCCTGACTTTC
CDR3: CAISDRAGANVLTF

V: TRBV19
size: NA
J: TRBJ2-7
D: TRBD2
DNA: TGTGCCAGTAGTATAGGGGGCGGGGGAGATACCTACGAGCAGTACTTC
CDR3: CASSIGGGGDTYEQYF

V: TRBV19
size: NA
J: TRBJ2-5
D: TRBD2
DNA: TGTGCCAGTAGTTCAGCGAGCGGGAGTCTCGGGACCCAGTACTTC
CDR3: CASSSASGSLGTQYF

V: TRBV11-3
size: NA
J: TRBJ2-5
D: NA
DNA: TGTGCCAGCAGCTCCTCCGTGGGAGGGGGTGAGGAGACCCAGTACTTC
CDR3: CASSSSVGGGEETQYF

V: TRBV3-1/TRBV3-2
size: NA
J: TRBJ1-2
D: NA
DNA: TGTGCCAGCAGCCACTCGAAGAGGCGGGACTATGGCTACACCTTC
CDR3: CASSHSKRRDYGYTF

V: TRBV18
size: NA
J: TRBJ1-5
D: TRBD1
DNA: TGTGCCAGCTCACCACCGGAAGGGGGCGTAGGCAATCAGCCCCAGCATTTT
CDR3: CASSPPEGGVGNQPQHF

V: TRBV12-3/TRBV12-4
size: NA
J: TRBJ1-1
D: TRBD1
DNA: TGTGCCAGCAGTTTAGGGACAGGGGCTGCTTTCTTT
CDR3: CASSLGTGAAFF

V: TRBV19
size: NA
J: TRBJ1-1
D: NA
DNA: TGTGCCAGTAGTATAGTCGGGGGGTTGAGCACTGAAGCTTTCTTT
CDR3: CASSIVGGLSTEAFF

V: TRBV29-1
size: NA
J: TRBJ1-2
D: NA
DNA: TGCAGCGTTGTTCGGGGGGAAGGCTATGGCTACACCTTC
CDR3: CSVVRGEGYGYTF

V: TRBV28
size: NA
J: TRBJ2-7
D: TRBD1
DNA: TGTGCCAGCGGGGGACAGGGGATGACCTACGAGCAGTACTTC
CDR3: CASGGQGMTYEQYF

V: TRBV4-1
size: NA
J: TRBJ1-1
D: NA
DNA: TGCGCCAGCAGCCAAGGGGTTTGGGCCACGAACACTGAAGCTTTCTTT
CDR3: CASSQGVWATNTEAFF

V: TRBV27
size: few
J: TRBJ2-7
D: TRBD2
DNA: TGTGCCAGCAGTTTCGCTAGCGGGTACGAGCAGTACTTC
CDR3: CASSFASGYEQYF

V: TRBV29-1
size: NA
J: TRBJ2-7
D: TRBD1
DNA: TGCAGCGTAGCCGGGACAGGCGAGGGGGAGCAGTACTTC
CDR3: CSVAGTGEGEQYF

V: TRBV11-2
size: NA
J: TRBJ2-1
D: NA
DNA: TGTGCCAGCAGCTTCGAGCTATCCCACAATGAGCAGTTCTTC
CDR3: CASSFELSHNEQFF

V: TRBV7-9
size: NA
J: TRBJ1-2
D: NA
DNA: TGTGCCAGCAGCTTCTTAGACCCCCGACAGGACAACTATGGCTACACCTTC
CDR3: CASSFLDPRQDNYGYTF

V: TRBV4-1
size: few
J: TRBJ1-3
D: NA
DNA: TGCGCCAGCAGCCAAGATTGGAGGGAGTCAGGAAACACCATATATTTT
CDR3: CASSQDWRESGNTIYF

V: TRBV11-2
size: NA
J: TRBJ1-3
D: NA
DNA: TGTGCCAGCAGCTTAGGGCCCGGACAGTCCTACTCTGGAAACACCATATATTTT
CDR3: CASSLGPGQSYSGNTIYF

V: TRBV7-9
size: NA
J: TRBJ1-2
D: TRBD1
DNA: TGTGCCAGCAGCTCGGCGACAGGGGAGTTTGGTGGCTACACCTTC
CDR3: CASSSATGEFGGYTF

V: TRBV19
size: once
J: TRBJ1-1
D: TRBD1
DNA: TGTGCCAGTACCAGGGGGGTAGGGGCCAACGACGACACTGAAGCTTTCTTT
CDR3: CASTRGVGANDDTEAFF

V: TRBV2
size: NA
J: TRBJ1-6
D: NA
DNA: TGTGCCAGCAGCGCCTCGGTGCCCCTGAATTCACCCCTCCACTTT
CDR3: CASSASVPLNSPLHF

V: TRBV4-1
size: NA
J: TRBJ2-1
D: TRBD2
DNA: TGCGCCAGCAGCGAGGGACTAGCGGTCTACAATGAGCAGTTCTTC
CDR3: CASSEGLAVYNEQFF

V: TRBV28
size: NA
J: TRBJ1-2
D: TRBD1
DNA: TGTGCCAGCATCAAGACAGGGCGCTATGGCTACACCTTC
CDR3: CASIKTGRYGYTF

V: TRBV24-1
size: NA
J: TRBJ2-5
D: NA
DNA: TGTGCCACCAGTGATCACAGACTATTGGAGACCCAGTACTTC
CDR3: CATSDHRLLETQYF

V: TRBV19
size: NA
J: TRBJ2-3
D: NA
DNA: TGTGCGGTAAGGGGTAAAACAGATACGCAGTATTTT
CDR3: CAVRGKTDTQYF

V: TRBV7-6
size: few
J: TRBJ1-1
D: NA
DNA: TGTGCCAGCAGCTTAGCGCGGGCGAACACTGAAGCTTTCTTT
CDR3: CASSLARANTEAFF

V: TRBV11-2
size: NA
J: TRBJ2-5
D: NA
DNA: TGTGCCAGCAGCTTAGGAACAGGGGGGGAAGAGACCCAGTACTTC
CDR3: CASSLGTGGEETQYF

V: TRBV11-2
size: NA
J: TRBJ2-7
D: NA
DNA: TGTGCCAGCAGCTTCTGGACAGAACCCGAGCAGTACTTC
CDR3: CASSFWTEPEQYF

V: TRBV5-1
size: once
J: TRBJ1-1
D: TRBD1
DNA: TGCGCCAGCAGCCGGACAGGCGGGGACACTGAAGCTTTCTTT
CDR3: CASSRTGGDTEAFF

V: TRBV28
size: NA
J: TRBJ1-4
D: NA
DNA: TGTGCCAGCACCGATCGGGAAAAACTGTTTTTT
CDR3: CASTDREKLFF

V: TRBV11-3
size: NA
J: TRBJ2-7
D: TRBD1
DNA: TGTGCCAGCAGCTTAATGGGACAGGGGGCCTACGAGCAGTACTTC
CDR3: CASSLMGQGAYEQYF

V: TRBV5-4
size: NA
J: TRBJ2-7
D: TRBD1
DNA: TGTGCCAGCGGACGACAGGGGTTCCACGAGCAGTACTTC
CDR3: CASGRQGFHEQYF

V: TRBV7-3
size: NA
J: TRBJ2-1
D: TRBD2
DNA: TGTGCCAGCAGCGGGACTAGCGGGGGTAATGAGCAGTTCTTC
CDR3: CASSGTSGGNEQFF

V: TRBV3-1/TRBV3-2
size: NA
J: TRBJ1-6
D: TRBD1
DNA: TGTGCCAGCTCCTCCGGGACAGGGTATTCACCCCTCCACTTT
CDR3: CASSSGTGYSPLHF